The rows below give T cell receptor beta chains drawn from one sample of a study of cytomegalovirus exposure and HLA in healthy donors. Method: immunoSEQ multiplex PCR; TCRdb's copy keeps in-frame clones and lacks some. The sample has about 120,000 clones; 65% to 85% are singletons. Sequenced input: PBMCs. The receptor source for this set is a man aged 50 to 59 in good health and CMV-seronegative. The CDR3 runs from the conserved cysteine through the conserved F or W. D genes are given only for firm matches. Clone sizes are given selectively: once, few, many, or a class where the clone is expanded.

>TRBJ1-2|TRBV11-2|.|.
CASSLVQGRGSGYTF
TGTGCCAGCAGCTTAGTACAAGGTCGGGGTAGCGGCTACACCTTC
>TRBJ2-1|TRBV7-9|TRBD1|.
CASSLSRGEQFF
TGTGCCAGCAGCCTTAGCAGGGGGGAGCAGTTCTTC
>TRBJ1-1|TRBV21-1|.|.
CPPRTGLTEAFF
TGTCCCCCGAGGACAGGGCTCACTGAAGCTTTCTTT
>TRBJ1-2|TRBV5-4|.|.
CASSLDGVYGYTF
TGTGCCAGCAGCCTTGACGGAGTCTATGGCTACACCTTC
>TRBJ2-5|TRBV28|TRBD1|once
CASSLSPGTGGGQTQYF
TGTGCCAGCAGTTTATCTCCCGGGACAGGGGGCGGACAGACCCAGTACTTC
>TRBJ2-7|TRBV9|TRBD2|.
CASSVGSGGPYEQYF
TGTGCCAGCAGCGTAGGTAGCGGGGGGCCCTACGAGCAGTACTTC
>TRBJ1-1|TRBV29-1|TRBD1|.
CSVLFRTGPMNTEAFF
TGCAGCGTCTTATTCCGGACAGGGCCTATGAACACTGAAGCTTTCTTT
>TRBJ2-1|TRBV29-1|TRBD1|.
CSGRDSNLYNEQFF
TGCAGCGGCAGGGACAGCAACCTATACAATGAGCAGTTCTTC
>TRBJ2-2|TRBV11-2|.|.
CASARGAWDTGELFF
TGTGCCAGTGCCCGGGGGGCCTGGGACACCGGGGAGCTGTTTTTT
>TRBJ1-1|TRBV4-1|TRBD1|.
CASSQAGGGGMNTEAFF
TGCGCCAGCAGCCAAGCAGGGGGCGGGGGCATGAACACTGAAGCTTTCTTT
>TRBJ2-7|TRBV27|TRBD1|.
CASMRDSTYEQYF
TGTGCCAGCATGAGGGACAGTACCTACGAGCAGTACTTC
>TRBJ2-7|TRBV28|TRBD1|once
CASSLKPTGRHHEQYF
TGTGCCAGCAGTCTTAAACCGACAGGGCGCCACCACGAGCAGTACTTC
>TRBJ1-5|TRBV6-5|.|few
CATAGSLYQPQHF
TGTGCCACCGCAGGATCCTTATATCAGCCCCAGCATTTT
>TRBJ2-6|TRBV27|TRBD1|.
CASSTQGAHGANVLTF
TGTGCCAGCAGTACACAGGGGGCGCATGGGGCCAACGTCCTGACTTTC
>TRBJ1-2|TRBV4-2|TRBD1|.
CASSYLNPTAGGTNYGYTF
TGTGCCAGCAGCTATCTCAACCCGACGGCAGGGGGTACGAACTATGGCTACACCTTC
>TRBJ2-5|TRBV21-1|.|.
CASSKSRDQETQYF
TGTGCCAGCAGCAAGAGCAGGGACCAAGAGACCCAGTACTTC
>TRBJ1-5|TRBV7-2|.|.
CASSLVAGNDQPQHF
TGTGCCAGCAGCTTAGTGGCAGGTAACGATCAGCCCCAGCATTTT
>TRBJ1-2|TRBV7-8|.|.
CASTQQLTGIPISSGYTF
TGTGCCAGCACCCAACAGCTTACAGGGATACCTATATCGAGCGGCTACACCTTC
>TRBJ2-5|TRBV29-1|TRBD2|.
CSVEVLAVQETQYF
TGCAGCGTTGAAGTACTAGCGGTTCAAGAGACCCAGTACTTC
>TRBJ1-4|TRBV7-9|TRBD1|.
CASSSRDSYEKLFF
TGTGCCAGCAGCTCTAGGGACAGCTATGAAAAACTGTTTTTT
>TRBJ2-7|TRBV12-5|.|.
CASGLLASHEQYF
TGTGCTAGTGGACTACTAGCTTCCCACGAGCAGTACTTC
>TRBJ2-3|TRBV19|.|.
CASKNPGDTDTQYF
TGTGCCAGTAAAAATCCCGGGGACACAGATACGCAGTATTTT
>TRBJ2-7|TRBV5-6|TRBD1|.
CASSLLDRASYEQYF
TGTGCCAGCAGCTTATTGGACAGGGCTTCCTACGAGCAGTACTTC
>TRBJ1-1|TRBV4-3|.|.
CASSQFGTRLGGEAFF
TGCGCCAGCAGCCAATTTGGTACGAGGTTGGGTGGTGAAGCTTTCTTT
>TRBJ1-6|TRBV5-1|.|.
CASSLAREGSPLHF
TGCGCCAGCAGCTTGGCCAGGGAAGGATCACCCCTCCACTTT
>TRBJ2-1|TRBV9|TRBD2|.
CASSVGGDFYNEQFF
TGTGCCAGCAGCGTGGGGGGGGACTTTTACAATGAGCAGTTCTTC
>TRBJ1-6|TRBV19|.|.
CASSITGSSPLHF
TGTGCCAGTAGTATCACAGGGTCTTCACCCCTCCACTTT
>TRBJ1-2|TRBV25-1|.|.
CASSEQQGDYGYTF
TGTGCCAGCAGTGAACAACAGGGTGACTATGGCTACACCTTC
>TRBJ2-3|TRBV6-1|.|.
CASSEGHSTDTQYF
TGTGCCAGCAGTGAAGGGCACAGTACAGATACGCAGTATTTT
>TRBJ1-1|TRBV7-2|.|.
CASSLVYRGSTEAFF
TGTGCCAGCAGCTTAGTTTATCGGGGGAGCACTGAAGCTTTCTTT
>TRBJ2-3|TRBV5-4|.|few
CASRQDSTTDTQYF
TGTGCCAGCAGGCAGGACTCGACCACAGATACGCAGTATTTT
>TRBJ1-5|TRBV6-6|.|.
CASSVVVGSHQPQHF
TGTGCCAGCTCGGTCGTGGTGGGCTCCCATCAGCCCCAGCATTTT
>TRBJ1-2|TRBV7-3|.|.
CASSQSGDNYGYTF
TGTGCCAGCAGCCAGAGCGGAGATAACTATGGCTACACCTTC
>TRBJ1-1|TRBV9|TRBD1|once
CASSDRTGGNTEAFF
TGTGCCAGCAGCGATAGGACAGGGGGGAACACTGAAGCTTTCTTT
>TRBJ2-6|TRBV6-5|TRBD2|few
CASTPGGPLANVLTF
TGTGCCAGCACCCCGGGGGGTCCTTTGGCCAACGTCCTGACTTTC
>TRBJ1-1|TRBV4-3|TRBD1|few
CASSLNRGNTEAFF
TGCGCCAGCAGCCTAAACAGGGGCAACACTGAAGCTTTCTTT
>TRBJ2-7|TRBV2|.|.
CASASTGSGEQYF
TGTGCCAGCGCATCGACAGGGTCGGGGGAGCAGTATTTC
>TRBJ2-1|TRBV9|.|.
CASTLESQAAEQFF
TGTGCCAGCACCCTCGAATCGCAGGCCGCTGAGCAGTTCTTC
>TRBJ2-3|TRBV27|.|.
CASSSPISGFFTDTQYF
TGTGCCAGCAGTTCACCAATTAGCGGATTCTTCACAGATACGCAGTATTTT
>TRBJ1-1|TRBV5-1|.|.
CASSEGVITEAFF
TGCGCCAGCAGTGAGGGGGTAATCACTGAAGCTTTCTTT
>TRBJ1-1|TRBV19|TRBD1|.
CASSTTGDTEAFF
TGTGCCAGTAGTACCACAGGGGACACTGAAGCTTTCTTT
>TRBJ2-7|TRBV5-4|.|few
CASSGPYEQYF
TGTGCCAGCAGCGGGCCCTACGAGCAGTACTTC
>TRBJ2-7|TRBV5-4|TRBD2|.
CASSQRLAPRVYEQYF
TGTGCCAGCAGCCAGAGACTAGCCCCGAGGGTCTACGAGCAGTACTTC
>TRBJ2-7|TRBV19|.|.
CASSRPARGTYEQYF
TGTGCCAGTAGTAGGCCAGCGCGAGGAACCTACGAGCAGTACTTC
>TRBJ1-2|TRBV15|.|once
CATSRFYREGKGYTF
TGTGCCACCAGCAGATTTTACAGGGAGGGAAAGGGCTACACCTTC
>TRBJ2-5|TRBV27|.|once
CASSITRGRETQYF
TGTGCCAGCAGTATAACCAGGGGTAGGGAGACCCAGTACTTC
>TRBJ1-3|TRBV19|.|few
CASSWGEGNTIYF
TGTGCCAGTTCCTGGGGGGAAGGAAACACCATATATTTT
>TRBJ2-7|TRBV7-2|TRBD2|few
CASSPRTPGLADFYEQYF
TGTGCCAGCAGCCCCCGAACTCCGGGACTAGCGGATTTCTACGAGCAGTACTTC
>TRBJ1-3|TRBV6-6|.|.
CASYTGHPGNTIYF
TGTGCCAGTTACACAGGGCACCCTGGAAACACCATATATTTT
>TRBJ2-5|TRBV9|.|.
CASSVGGEETQYF
TGTGCCAGCAGCGTAGGGGGCGAGGAGACCCAGTACTTC
>TRBJ2-2|TRBV4-3|TRBD2|.
CASSQGHLLAGNTGELFF
TGCGCCAGCAGCCAGGGCCACTTACTAGCGGGAAACACCGGGGAGCTGTTTTTT
>TRBJ1-2|TRBV28|.|.
CARNLGQFYGYTF
TGTGCCAGAAACCTAGGACAGTTTTATGGCTACACCTTC
>TRBJ2-7|TRBV20-1|.|.
CSASDRQEQYF
TGCAGTGCTTCCGACAGGCAGGAGCAGTACTTC
>TRBJ1-5|TRBV7-2|.|.
CASSVGTRDQPQHF
TGTGCCAGCAGCGTCGGCACCAGGGATCAGCCCCAGCATTTT
>TRBJ1-1|TRBV7-9|.|.
CASSLTPAGNYEAFF
TGTGCCAGCAGCTTAACCCCCGCAGGGAACTATGAAGCTTTCTTT